This T cell receptor beta chain was obtained from a study of T cell repertoires in cytomegalovirus infection. Study-wide context: Evidence of both CMV infection and a matching HLA type came from public TCR beta signatures.

TCRdb reprocessed the reads via MiXCR and lists one record per CDR3 protein. This sample has 200,000 to 300,000 distinct CDR3 sequences, with roughly 13% found just once. Study-wide points: HLA-C-restricted TCR beta clonotypes specific for CMV led the ex vivo response. Cumulative frequency (of public TCR beta family members) identified carriers of CMV plus the relevant HLA.

CDR3 length: 17 residues. V was shortened by 1 base and J by 0 bases, with 12 bases between the two germline ends. Germline values: CDR1 MGHDK, CDR2 SYGVNS. This clonotype was seen ten or more times. Its antigen is still unknown. Sequencing was carried out using PBMCs. This TCR was sampled from a human donor in good health (CMV status not recorded). Some clones in this sample may be carry-over from other donors' samples. This rearrangement joins TRBV25-1 to TRBJ2-2; D not certain. CDR3: CASSEFGSPANTGELFF. CDR3 DNA: TGTGCCAGCAGTGAATTTGGCAGCCCTGCGAACACCGGGGAGCTGTTTTTT. The variable domain in full, with the rest retrieved from reference TRBV25-1 and TRBJ2-2, is EADIYQTPRYLVIGTGKKITLECSQTMGHDKMYWYQQDPGMELHLIHYSYGVNSTEKGDLSSESTVSRIRTEHFPLTLESARPSHTSQYLCASSEFGSPANTGELFFGEGSRLTVL.